This T cell receptor beta chain was identified during a study of blood T cell repertoires in COVID-19. Overall study context: Collection of acute and convalescent COVID-19 samples took place in the United States, Italy and Spain. T cells, B-cell-depleted T cells, or PBMCs supplied cDNA or gDNA.

Authors' data handling: Amplifying reference gene primers gave estimates of nucleated cell counts. Libraries were prepared by immunoSEQ multiplex PCR; TCRdb keeps only in-frame clonotypes and omits some of them. D and trimming were read from the DNA, whereas the V and J calls and clone size are those reported in that table. The table includes nearly 300,000 clones, roughly 88% detected once. From germline, CDR1 is SGDLS and CDR2 YYNGEE. The CDR3 has 14 residues. J was trimmed by 5 bases and V by 3 bases; bases with no gene match: 8. This chain links TRBV9 with TRBJ2-7; 7 bases are shared with TRBD1. Sequencing was performed on peripheral blood. This TCR was sampled from a woman in her 30s who had recovered from COVID-19. This chain's CDR3 is CASSAQRQGHEQYF. The DNA for the CDR3 is TGTGCCAGCAGCGCCCAGAGACAGGGTCACGAGCAGTACTTC.